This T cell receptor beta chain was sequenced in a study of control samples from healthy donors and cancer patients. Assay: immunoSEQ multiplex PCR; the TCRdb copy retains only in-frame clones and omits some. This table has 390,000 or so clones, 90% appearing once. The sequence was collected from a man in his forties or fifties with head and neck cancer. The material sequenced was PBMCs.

The CDR3 region has the DNA TGTGCCTGGAGAGATTATGGGGGACTAGCGGGACAGGACTACGAGCAGTACTTC. This gives the protein CAWRDYGGLAGQDYEQYF. The V gene is TRBV30, the J gene TRBJ2-7; TRBD2 aligns across 13 bases. CDR1 is GTSNPN, CDR2 SVGIG, per germline (reference sequence). J gave up 3 bases and V 3 bases, and 14 bases lay outside the gene matches. The CDR3 covers 18 residues.